This passage covers 16 T cell receptor beta chains from one sample sequenced in a study of T cell changes during pregnancy in multiple sclerosis. Measured with immunoSEQ multiplex PCR; TCRdb has only the in-frame clones, and not every one. This sample carries approximately 60,000 clones, roughly 93% of them seen once, and the ten largest clones take 1% to 1.5%. The sample consisted of peripheral blood, taken in the second trimester of pregnancy. The receptors come from a female donor with multiple sclerosis, enrolled in a pregnancy study.

The chain links TRBV12-5 to TRBJ2-5; 8 nucleotides match TRBD2. Germline assignment: CDR1 LGHNT and CDR2 FRNRAP. The CDR3 length is 13 residues. V lost 6 bases and J lost 5; bases outside the gene matches: 5. CDR3 sequence reads: CASGPRGGETQYF. In DNA, the CDR3 is TGTGCTAGTGGACCCCGGGGGGGTGAGACCCAGTACTTC.

This sequence joins TRBV11-2 and TRBJ2-1; D is perhaps TRBD2 (5 bases). Germline assignment: CDR1 SGHAT and CDR2 FQNNGV. CDR3 length: 15 amino acids. The V end lost 0 bases, the J end lost 3 bases, and 9 bases lay between the germline ends. The DNA of the CDR3 is TGTGCCAGCAGCTTAGAATTCGGGGACTACAATGAGCAGTTCTTC. Protein product: CASSLEFGDYNEQFF. Looking up the rest from reference TRBV11-2 and TRBJ2-1 gives the full variable domain: EAGVAQSPRYKIIEKRQSVAFWCNPISGHATLYWYQQILGQGPKLLIQFQNNGVVDDSQLPKDRFSAERLKGVDSTLKIQPAKLEDSAVYLCASSLEFGDYNEQFFGPGTRLTVL.

The count of this clone is one. The V call is TRBV4-3, the J call TRBJ2-2; D ambiguous. This CDR3 comprises 15 residues. Per germline, CDR1 LGHNA and CDR2 YSLEER. The V end lost 0 bases, the J end lost 1 base, and 6 bases lay between the germline ends. CDR3 nucleotide sequence: TGCGCCAGCAGCCAAGAAGCCCTGAACACCGGGGAGCTGTTTTTT. It specifies CASSQEALNTGELFF.

This chain joins TRBV7-9 and TRBJ2-5; a weak D match, TRBD2 (7 bases). This CDR3 has 15 residues. Germline loops: CDR1 SEHNR, CDR2 FQNEAQ (reference sequence). Trimming shortened V by 0 bases and J by 5 bases, and 13 bases separated the two germline ends. The CDR3 coding sequence is TGTGCCAGCAGCTTAGCGGGGGGGCGCCGGGAGACCCAGTACTTC. Translating it yields CASSLAGGRRETQYF. The full variable domain, in which reference TRBV7-9 and TRBJ2-5 provide the parts outside the CDR3, is DTGVSQNPRHKITKRGQNVTFRCDPISEHNRLYWYRQTLGQGPEFLTYFQNEAQLEKSRLLSDRFSAERPKGSFSTLEIQRTEQGDSAMYLCASSLAGGRRETQYFGPGTRLLVL.

The J gene is TRBJ2-2, the V gene TRBV19; TRBD1 matches 8 bases. The CDR3 contains 15 residues. V lost 6 bases to trimming and J lost 8 bases; unmatched junction nucleotides: 11. Germline V gene data show CDR1 as LNHDA and CDR2 as SQIVND (reference sequence). The CDR3 DNA reads as TGTGCCAGTAGCCCCGGGACAGGTCTTTGGGGGGAGCTGTTTTTT. It translates to CASSPGTGLWGELFF.

V usage is TRBV15 and J usage is TRBJ1-3; D is possibly TRBD1 (5 bases). CDR1 LNHNV and CDR2 YYDKDF come from the germline V gene (reference sequence). Trimming took 0 bases from V and 3 from J, leaving 21 bases between them. The CDR3 has 19 amino acids. The CDR3 reads CATSRESGTDALFGNTIYF. The CDR3 DNA reads TGTGCCACCAGCAGAGAAAGCGGGACGGATGCGTTATTTGGAAACACCATATATTTT.

This clone was counted once. The V call is TRBV5-1, the J call TRBJ2-6, with 7 nucleotides matching TRBD1. Germline loops: CDR1 SGHRS, CDR2 YFSETQ. Unmatched junction bases numbered 13, after V lost 4 bases and J lost 3 bases. CDR3 length: 18 amino acids. CDR3 bases: TGCGCCAGCAGCCTAACCGGGACAGCGGCAAGTGGGGCCAACGTCCTGACTTTC. Its translation is CASSLTGTAASGANVLTF.

The rearrangement links TRBV15 to TRBJ2-5; unclear D gene. This CDR3 has 13 amino acids. Germline V gene data show CDR1 as LNHNV and CDR2 as YYDKDF (reference sequence). V lost 1 base and J 5 bases, leaving 8 bases between the germline ends. The CDR3 spells CATSRVLPETQYF. The CDR3 DNA is TGTGCCACCAGCAGAGTCCTACCGGAGACCCAGTACTTC.

The gene calls are TRBV5-1 and TRBJ1-2; D is uncertain. The germline V and J ends were trimmed by 5 bases and 6 bases, with 17 bases remaining between them. The CDR3 is made up of 14 amino acids. Germline V CDR1 and CDR2: SGHRS, YFSETQ. As DNA, the CDR3 is TGCGCCAGCAGACCCGGGGAGGGTCGGGATGGCTACACCTTC. Encoded protein: CASRPGEGRDGYTF.

V gene TRBV5-1 combines with J gene TRBJ2-7, with TRBD1 as a possible D gene (6 bases). The germline V gene has CDR1 SGHRS and CDR2 YFSETQ. The CDR3 contains 16 residues. V was trimmed by 4 bases and J by 1 base, leaving 18 bases between them. CDR3 coding DNA: TGCGCCAGCAGCCCCGTAACAGGGACCTATTCCTACGAGCAGTACTTC. Translation: CASSPVTGTYSYEQYF. Full variable domain (outside the CDR3, taken from reference TRBV5-1 and TRBJ2-7): KAGVTQTPRYLIKTRGQQVTLSCSPISGHRSVSWYQQTPGQGLQFLFEYFSETQRNKGNFPGRFSGRQFSNSRSEMNVSTLELGDSALYLCASSPVTGTYSYEQYFGPGTRLTVT.

This rearrangement joins TRBV4-3 to TRBJ1-3; D uncertain. V shed 0 bases and J shed 3 bases, with 3 bases lying between them. Germline CDR1 and CDR2: LGHNA and YSLEER. CDR3 length: 13 amino acids. The CDR3 coding sequence is TGCGCCAGCAGCCAAGATCTTGGAAACACCATATATTTT. Translating it yields CASSQDLGNTIYF.

The genes are TRBV7-3 and TRBJ1-2; TRBD1 is a possible D gene (5 bases). Looked up from germline, CDR1 is SGHTA and CDR2 is FQGTGA. Trimming shortened V by 4 bases and J by 5 bases, and 11 bases separated the two germline ends. The CDR3 contains 13 residues. The CDR3 DNA follows: TGTGCCAGCAGCTCGCGGGACCTTTATGGCTACACCTTC. It yields the protein CASSSRDLYGYTF.

In this sample, this clone turned up once. The chain has TRBV4-1 and TRBJ1-5; 11 bases agree with TRBD1. Germline CDR1 reads MGHRA; CDR2 reads YSYEKL. Trimming took 0 bases from V and 1 from J; bases not matched to a gene: 17. The length of the CDR3 is 22 residues. In DNA, the CDR3 is TGCGCCAGCAGCCAAGATTTGCGTTCCGGACAGGGGGCGAGGGGCAGCAATCAGCCCCAGCATTTT. Translated, it gives CASSQDLRSGQGARGSNQPQHF.

The CDR3 coding sequence is TGCGCCAGCAGCGTCGTCCCCGCAGGCGAGCAGTACTTC. It specifies CASSVVPAGEQYF. The chain employs TRBV5-1 and TRBJ2-7; D unclear. The V gene's germline CDR1 is SGHRS and CDR2 YFSETQ. The V end lost 4 bases, the J end lost 6 bases, and 14 bases lay between the germline ends. The CDR3 is made up of 13 amino acids.

The rearrangement uses TRBV29-1 and TRBJ1-2; possibly TRBD1 for D (6 bases). The CDR3 covers 11 residues. Germline-derived CDR1 and CDR2 are SQVTM and ANQGSEA. V lost 7 bases, J lost 2 bases, and 8 bases lay in between. The CDR3 region has the DNA TGCAGCGCGGGACAAAACTATGGCTACACCTTC. Translating gives CSAGQNYGYTF.

This chain links TRBV19 with TRBJ2-5, with D maybe TRBD2 (7 bases). CDR1 LNHDA and CDR2 SQIVND come from the germline V gene (reference sequence). Trimming pared 3 bases from V and 5 bases from J, leaving 13 bases between. The CDR3 sequence is 14 residues long. The CDR3 sequence is CASSIRGGVETQYF. CDR3 bases: TGTGCCAGTAGTATCCGCGGGGGCGTGGAGACCCAGTACTTC. The whole variable domain, remainder taken from reference TRBV19 and TRBJ2-5, is DGGITQSPKYLFRKEGQNVTLSCEQNLNHDAMYWYRQDPGQGLRLIYYSQIVNDFQKGDIAEGYSVSREKKESFPLTVTSAQKNPTAFYLCASSIRGGVETQYFGPGTRLLVL.